The clone carrying this T cell receptor beta chain was observed a few times. Its antigen is unknown. The length of the CDR3 is 14 residues. CDR1 and CDR2 (germline): SGHAT, FQNNGV. Trimming at V came to 6 bases and at J to 8 bases, leaving 5 bases not matched to a gene. TCRdb fed the 5' RACE reads into MiXCR, producing one record per CDR3 protein. The table has about 170,000 distinct CDR3 sequences, about an eighth seen once. This sample is part of a study of T-cell memory formation after mild COVID-19. Study-wide context: Clustering of TCRs was largely donor specific.

Findings of the study overall: CD4+ bias marked clones expanding day 15 to 37, unlike balanced contracting clones. Pre-infection memory contained some responding clones, which suggested that cross-reactive memory had joined.

This clonotype originated in a man aged 18-30 years who had mild COVID-19 (a few samples of this study predate the infection). Cell type and time point are not known. The sequencing input was PBMCs or a T cell subset sorted from them (not recorded which). The V and J genes are TRBV11-2 and TRBJ1-6; 9 bases fit TRBD1. The CDR3 sequence: CASRDRGFYSPLHF. The CDR3 DNA reads as TGTGCCAGCAGGGACAGGGGATTTTATTCACCCCTCCACTTT.